The rows below give T cell receptor beta chains drawn from one sample of a study of response to subunit inactivated influenza vaccine. A single record per CDR3 protein comes from TCRdb applying MiXCR to the RT-PCR reads. The table records a few hundred thousand distinct CDR3 sequences, 12% to 15% of them present only once. The starting material was PBMCs from blood, obtained about 12 days after vaccination. These receptors all stem from a man aged 50-60 years who received an inactivated influenza vaccine. The CDR3 runs from the conserved cysteine through the conserved F or W. D genes are given only for firm matches. The size of a clone is reported for some rows only, either as once, few or many, or as a class for expanded clones.

. | few | TRBJ2-7 | TRBV20-1 | CSARDLRIYEQYF | TGCAGTGCTAGAGATCTACGGATTTACGAGCAGTACTTC
. | . | TRBJ2-7 | TRBV4-1 | CASSQENSYEQYF | TGCGCCAGCAGCCAAGAGAACAGCTACGAGCAGTACTTC
TRBD1 | few | TRBJ1-6 | TRBV5-5 | CASSLAQGRNSPLHF | TGTGCCAGCAGCTTGGCACAGGGGCGGAATTCACCCCTCCACTTT
TRBD1 | . | TRBJ2-2 | TRBV24-1 | CATSDRGTGGPTGELFF | TGTGCCACCAGTGACCGCGGGACAGGGGGCCCAACCGGGGAGCTGTTTTTT
TRBD2 | . | TRBJ2-1 | TRBV28 | CASSLELSGAYNEQFF | TGTGCCAGCAGTTTGGAACTAAGCGGGGCTTACAATGAGCAGTTCTTC
. | few | TRBJ2-7 | TRBV29-1 | CSVEGLGPSYEQYF | TGCAGCGTTGAAGGATTGGGACCTTCCTACGAGCAGTACTTC
TRBD2 | . | TRBJ2-1 | TRBV3-1 | CASSPRLAESYNEQFF | TGTGCCAGCAGCCCAAGACTAGCGGAGAGCTACAATGAGCAGTTCTTC
. | many | TRBJ2-5 | TRBV7-2 | CASSRILRETQYF | TGTGCCAGCAGCCGGATCCTGCGGGAGACCCAGTACTTC
. | . | TRBJ2-1 | TRBV28 | CASSLFSRDNEQFF | TGTGCCAGCAGTTTATTCAGCCGGGACAATGAGCAGTTCTTC
. | . | TRBJ2-1 | TRBV6-2/TRBV6-3 | CASSYSASGQNNEQFF | TGTGCCAGCAGTTACTCAGCGAGCGGGCAAAACAATGAGCAGTTCTTC
. | many | TRBJ1-6 | TRBV20-1 | CSARVSDGPSPLHF | TGCAGTGCTAGAGTTAGTGACGGGCCTTCACCCCTCCACTTT
TRBD2 | . | TRBJ2-3 | TRBV15 | CATSRDLGGRILDTQYF | TGTGCCACCAGCAGAGATCTTGGCGGGAGAATCCTGGATACGCAGTATTTT
. | . | TRBJ2-5 | TRBV29-1 | CSAQVRGSQETQYF | TGCAGCGCCCAAGTGAGGGGGTCCCAAGAGACCCAGTACTTC
. | few | TRBJ1-1 | TRBV4-1 | CASSHPGKSTEAFF | TGCGCCAGCAGCCATCCCGGGAAAAGCACTGAAGCTTTCTTT